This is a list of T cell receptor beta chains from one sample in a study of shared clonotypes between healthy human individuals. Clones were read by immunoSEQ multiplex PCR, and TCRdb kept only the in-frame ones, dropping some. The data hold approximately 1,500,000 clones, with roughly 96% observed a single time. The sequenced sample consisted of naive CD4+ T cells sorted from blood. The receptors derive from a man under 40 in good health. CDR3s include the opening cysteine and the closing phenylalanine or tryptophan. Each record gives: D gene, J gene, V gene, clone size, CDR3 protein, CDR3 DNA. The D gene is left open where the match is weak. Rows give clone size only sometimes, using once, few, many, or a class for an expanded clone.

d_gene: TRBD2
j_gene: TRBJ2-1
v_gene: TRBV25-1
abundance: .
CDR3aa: CASSGDSGGDYNEQFF
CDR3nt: TGTGCCAGCAGTGGGGACAGCGGGGGGGATTACAATGAGCAGTTCTTC

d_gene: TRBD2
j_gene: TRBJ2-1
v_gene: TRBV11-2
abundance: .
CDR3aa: CASSVRAGAGGQFF
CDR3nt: TGTGCCAGCAGCGTGCGGGCGGGAGCCGGGGGTCAGTTCTTC

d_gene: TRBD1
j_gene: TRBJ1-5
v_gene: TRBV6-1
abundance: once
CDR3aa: CASETGYNQPQHF
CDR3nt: TGTGCCAGCGAGACAGGGTACAATCAGCCCCAGCATTTT

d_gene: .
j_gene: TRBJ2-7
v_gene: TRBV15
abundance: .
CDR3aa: CATSRDLLRGGEQYF
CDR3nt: TGTGCCACCAGCAGAGATTTATTGAGAGGGGGCGAGCAGTACTTC

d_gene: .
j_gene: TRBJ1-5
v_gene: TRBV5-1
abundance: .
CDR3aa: CASSLGQGGNQPQHF
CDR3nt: TGCGCCAGCAGCTTGGGGCAGGGTGGCAATCAGCCCCAGCATTTT

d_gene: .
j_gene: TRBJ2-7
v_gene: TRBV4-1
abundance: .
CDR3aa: CASSQGGGRGTYEQYF
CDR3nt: TGCGCCAGCAGCCAAGGGGGAGGGAGGGGGACCTACGAGCAGTACTTC

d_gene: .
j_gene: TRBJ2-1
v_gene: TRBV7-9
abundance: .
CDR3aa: CASSLEASLLYNEQFF
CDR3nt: TGTGCCAGCAGCTTAGAAGCCTCGCTCCTCTACAATGAGCAGTTCTTC

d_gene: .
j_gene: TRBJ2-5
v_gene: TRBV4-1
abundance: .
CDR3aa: CASSRTPDMQETQYF
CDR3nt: TGCGCCAGCAGCCGTACCCCGGACATGCAAGAGACCCAGTACTTC

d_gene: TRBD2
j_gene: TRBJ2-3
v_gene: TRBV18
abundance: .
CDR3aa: CASSTSGADTQYF
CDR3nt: TGTGCCAGCTCAACGAGCGGGGCAGATACGCAGTATTTT

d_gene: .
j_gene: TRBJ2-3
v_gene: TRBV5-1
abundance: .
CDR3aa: CASSLAGGVAADTQYF
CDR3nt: TGCGCCAGCAGCTTGGCAGGGGGGGTAGCCGCAGATACGCAGTATTTT

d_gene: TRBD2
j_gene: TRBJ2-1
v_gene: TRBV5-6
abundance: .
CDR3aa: CASSPRRLAVYNEQFF
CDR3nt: TGTGCCAGCAGCCCAAGGCGGCTAGCGGTCTACAATGAGCAGTTCTTC

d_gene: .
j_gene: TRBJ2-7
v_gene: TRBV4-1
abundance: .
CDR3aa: CASSLRDQGERSYEQYF
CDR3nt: TGCGCCAGCAGCCTTCGCGACCAGGGAGAAAGGTCCTACGAGCAGTACTTC

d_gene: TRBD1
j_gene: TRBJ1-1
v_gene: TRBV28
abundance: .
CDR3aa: CASSSHGPSGDSTEAFF
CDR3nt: TGTGCCAGCAGTTCGCACGGCCCCTCCGGGGACAGCACTGAAGCTTTCTTT

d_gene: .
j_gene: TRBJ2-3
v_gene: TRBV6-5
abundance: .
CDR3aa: CASSVGHDTDTQYF
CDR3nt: TGTGCCAGCAGTGTCGGACACGACACAGATACGCAGTATTTT

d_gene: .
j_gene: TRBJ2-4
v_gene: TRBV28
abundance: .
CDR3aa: CASSPVPIAKNIQYF
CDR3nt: TGTGCCAGCAGTCCAGTCCCTATAGCCAAAAACATTCAGTACTTC

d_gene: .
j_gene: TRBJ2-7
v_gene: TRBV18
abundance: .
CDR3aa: CASSPREGSAGKEQYF
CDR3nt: TGTGCCAGCTCACCAAGAGAGGGCTCGGCCGGGAAGGAGCAGTACTTC

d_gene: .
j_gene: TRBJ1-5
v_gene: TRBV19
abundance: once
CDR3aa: CASRGGTPSNQPQHF
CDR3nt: TGTGCCAGTAGGGGCGGGACACCTAGCAATCAGCCCCAGCATTTT

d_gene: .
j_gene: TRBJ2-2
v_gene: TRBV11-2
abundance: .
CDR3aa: CASSGRSYTGELFF
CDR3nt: TGTGCCAGCAGCGGGAGAAGCTACACCGGGGAGCTGTTTTTT

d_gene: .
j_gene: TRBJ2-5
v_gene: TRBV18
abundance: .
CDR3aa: CASSPVAQETQYF
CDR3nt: TGTGCCAGCTCACCGGTAGCACAAGAGACCCAGTACTTC

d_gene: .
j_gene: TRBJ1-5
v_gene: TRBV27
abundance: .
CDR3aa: CASSLIGEGQPQHF
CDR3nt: TGTGCCAGCAGTTTAATCGGGGAGGGACAGCCCCAGCATTTT

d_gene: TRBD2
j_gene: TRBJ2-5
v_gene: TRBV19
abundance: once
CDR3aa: CASSPREGQYQETQYF
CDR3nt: TGTGCCAGTAGTCCCCGGGAGGGGCAGTACCAAGAGACCCAGTACTTC

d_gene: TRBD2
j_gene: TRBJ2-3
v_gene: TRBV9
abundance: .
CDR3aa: CASGNGLALRADTQYF
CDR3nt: TGTGCCAGCGGCAACGGACTAGCGCTTCGAGCAGATACGCAGTATTTT

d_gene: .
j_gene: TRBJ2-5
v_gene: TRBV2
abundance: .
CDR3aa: CASQGFGETQYF
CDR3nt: TGTGCCAGCCAGGGGTTTGGAGAGACCCAGTACTTC

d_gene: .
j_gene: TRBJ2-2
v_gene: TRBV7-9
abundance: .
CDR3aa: CASSKTGANTGELFF
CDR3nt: TGTGCCAGCAGTAAAACAGGAGCGAACACCGGGGAGCTGTTTTTT

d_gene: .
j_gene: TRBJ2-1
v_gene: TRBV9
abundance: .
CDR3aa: CASSATNNEQFF
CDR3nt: TGTGCCAGCAGCGCTACAAACAATGAGCAGTTCTTC

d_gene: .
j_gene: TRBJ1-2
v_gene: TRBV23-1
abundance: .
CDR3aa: CASSQPVDYGYTF
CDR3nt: TGCGCCAGCAGTCAACCGGTTGACTATGGCTACACCTTC

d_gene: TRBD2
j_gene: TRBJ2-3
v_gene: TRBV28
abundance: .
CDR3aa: CASRSASGIRTDTQYF
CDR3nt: TGTGCCAGCAGATCGGCTAGCGGGATCAGGACAGATACGCAGTATTTT

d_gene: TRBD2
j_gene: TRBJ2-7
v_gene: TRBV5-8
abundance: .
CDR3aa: CASSRLAGPYEQYF
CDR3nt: TGTGCCAGCAGCCGACTAGCGGGACCATACGAGCAGTACTTC

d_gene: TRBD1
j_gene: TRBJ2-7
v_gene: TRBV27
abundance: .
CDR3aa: CASSSHVGQGPTYEQYF
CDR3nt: TGTGCCAGCAGTTCCCATGTTGGACAGGGGCCCACCTACGAGCAGTACTTC

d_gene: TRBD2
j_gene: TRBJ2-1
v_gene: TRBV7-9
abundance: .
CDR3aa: CASSLGVGLAGREQFF
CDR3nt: TGTGCCAGCAGCTTAGGGGTGGGGCTAGCGGGACGAGAGCAGTTCTTC

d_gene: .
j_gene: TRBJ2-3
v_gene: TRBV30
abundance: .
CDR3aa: CAWSRGVTDTQYF
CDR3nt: TGTGCCTGGAGCCGCGGTGTCACAGATACGCAGTATTTT

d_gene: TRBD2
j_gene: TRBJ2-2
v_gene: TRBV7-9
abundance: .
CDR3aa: CASSRGERELFF
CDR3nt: TGTGCCAGCAGCCGGGGGGAGCGGGAGCTGTTTTTT

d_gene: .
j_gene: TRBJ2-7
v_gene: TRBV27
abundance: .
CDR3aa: CASSLGHQWEQYF
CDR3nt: TGTGCCAGCAGTTTAGGACACCAGTGGGAGCAGTACTTC

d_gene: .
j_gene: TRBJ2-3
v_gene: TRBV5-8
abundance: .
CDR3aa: CASSRRGGEGTDTQYF
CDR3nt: TGTGCCAGCAGCCGCAGGGGGGGCGAAGGCACAGATACGCAGTATTTT

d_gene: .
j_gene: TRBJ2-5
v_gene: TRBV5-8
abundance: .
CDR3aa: CASSRTGRNQETQYF
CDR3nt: TGTGCCAGCAGCCGTACCGGGAGAAATCAAGAGACCCAGTACTTC

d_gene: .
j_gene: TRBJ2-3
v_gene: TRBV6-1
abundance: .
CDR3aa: CASSDDRLASDTQYF
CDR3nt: TGTGCCAGCAGTGACGATAGACTGGCCTCGGATACGCAGTATTTT

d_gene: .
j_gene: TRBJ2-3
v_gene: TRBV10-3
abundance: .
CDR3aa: CAISEDQSTDTQYF
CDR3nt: TGTGCCATCAGTGAGGACCAATCCACAGATACGCAGTATTTT

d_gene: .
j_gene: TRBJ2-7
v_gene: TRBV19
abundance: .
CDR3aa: CASSISLGEQYF
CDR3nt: TGTGCCAGTAGTATAAGTCTCGGCGAGCAGTACTTC

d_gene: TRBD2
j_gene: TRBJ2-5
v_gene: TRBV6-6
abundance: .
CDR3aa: CASSTPGGQETQYF
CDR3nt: TGTGCCAGCAGTACTCCGGGGGGCCAAGAGACCCAGTACTTC

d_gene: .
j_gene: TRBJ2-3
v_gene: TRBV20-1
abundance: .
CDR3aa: CSAREADTQYF
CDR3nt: TGCAGTGCTAGAGAGGCAGATACGCAGTATTTT

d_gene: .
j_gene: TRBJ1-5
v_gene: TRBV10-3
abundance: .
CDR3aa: CAISGGPEGVAHF
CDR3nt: TGTGCCATCAGTGGGGGCCCCGAGGGGGTGGCGCATTTT

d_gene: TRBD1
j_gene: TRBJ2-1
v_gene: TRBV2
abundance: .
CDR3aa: CASVRGQGNNEQFF
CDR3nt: TGTGCCAGCGTTCGGGGACAGGGGAACAATGAGCAGTTCTTC

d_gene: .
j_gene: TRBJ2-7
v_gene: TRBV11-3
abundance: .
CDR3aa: CASSFRGPRSEQYF
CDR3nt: TGTGCCAGCAGCTTTAGGGGACCCAGGAGCGAGCAGTACTTC

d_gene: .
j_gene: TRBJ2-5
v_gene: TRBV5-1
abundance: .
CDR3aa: CASSPQARPQGGETQYF
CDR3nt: TGCGCCAGCAGCCCACAGGCTCGGCCCCAGGGAGGCGAGACCCAGTACTTC

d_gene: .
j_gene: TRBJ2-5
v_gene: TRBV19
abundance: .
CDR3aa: CASNRGRMYQETQYF
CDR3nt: TGTGCCAGTAATCGCGGGCGGATGTACCAAGAGACCCAGTACTTC

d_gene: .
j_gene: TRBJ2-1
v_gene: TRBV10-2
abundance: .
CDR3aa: CATTGLSYNEQFF
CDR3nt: TGCGCCACTACAGGGTTATCCTACAATGAGCAGTTCTTC

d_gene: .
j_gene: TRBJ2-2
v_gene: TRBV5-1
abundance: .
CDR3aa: CASSEALGAGELFF
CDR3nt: TGCGCCAGCAGCGAGGCATTAGGGGCCGGGGAGCTGTTTTTT

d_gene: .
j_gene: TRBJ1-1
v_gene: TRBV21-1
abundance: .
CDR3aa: CASSTHGEAGRSNTEAFF
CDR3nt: TGTGCCAGCAGCACCCACGGGGAGGCAGGGAGGTCAAACACTGAAGCTTTCTTT

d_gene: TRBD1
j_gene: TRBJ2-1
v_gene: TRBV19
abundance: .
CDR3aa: CASIGTAILGAYNEQFF
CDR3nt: TGTGCCAGTATTGGGACAGCGATTCTAGGGGCCTACAATGAGCAGTTCTTC

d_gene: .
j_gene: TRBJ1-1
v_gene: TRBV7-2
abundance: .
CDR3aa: CASSGTGRRRANTEAFF
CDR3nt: TGTGCCAGCAGCGGTACCGGGAGAAGGAGAGCGAACACTGAAGCTTTCTTT

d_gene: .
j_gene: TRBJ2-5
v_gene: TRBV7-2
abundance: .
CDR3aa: CASSLQGFETQYF
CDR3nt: TGTGCCAGCAGCTTACAGGGATTTGAGACCCAGTACTTC

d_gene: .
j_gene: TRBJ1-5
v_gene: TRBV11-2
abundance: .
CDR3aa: CASSARVGDYSNQPQHF
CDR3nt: TGTGCCAGCAGCGCTCGAGTTGGGGACTATAGCAATCAGCCCCAGCATTTT

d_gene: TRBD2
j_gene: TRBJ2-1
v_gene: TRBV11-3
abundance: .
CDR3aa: CASSLFGSGSYEQFF
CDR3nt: TGTGCCAGCAGCTTATTCGGTAGCGGGAGTTATGAGCAGTTCTTC

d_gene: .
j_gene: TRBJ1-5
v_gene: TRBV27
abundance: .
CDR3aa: CASSFLTNSNQPQHF
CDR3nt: TGTGCCAGCAGTTTTCTCACAAATAGCAATCAGCCCCAGCATTTT

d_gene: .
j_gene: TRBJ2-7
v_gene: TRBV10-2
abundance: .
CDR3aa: CASSIGRPSAYEQYF
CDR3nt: TGCGCCAGCAGTATTGGCCGTCCTTCGGCCTACGAGCAGTACTTC

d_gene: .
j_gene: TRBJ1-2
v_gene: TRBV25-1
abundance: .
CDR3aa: CASSLPTVAGSGYTF
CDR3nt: TGTGCCAGCAGCCTCCCCACGGTGGCGGGGAGTGGCTACACCTTC

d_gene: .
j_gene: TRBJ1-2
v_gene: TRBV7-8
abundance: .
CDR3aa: CASSFFPNGGTKDGGYTF
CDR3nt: TGTGCCAGCAGCTTCTTTCCCAATGGGGGGACGAAGGATGGCGGCTACACCTTC

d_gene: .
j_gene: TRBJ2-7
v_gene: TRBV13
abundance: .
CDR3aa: CASSLAPRGYEQYF
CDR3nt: TGTGCCAGCAGCTTAGCCCCTCGGGGCTACGAGCAGTACTTC

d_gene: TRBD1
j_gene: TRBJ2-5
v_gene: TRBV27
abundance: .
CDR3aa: CASSRRQGARETQYF
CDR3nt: TGTGCCAGCAGTCGTAGACAGGGGGCGAGGGAGACCCAGTACTTC